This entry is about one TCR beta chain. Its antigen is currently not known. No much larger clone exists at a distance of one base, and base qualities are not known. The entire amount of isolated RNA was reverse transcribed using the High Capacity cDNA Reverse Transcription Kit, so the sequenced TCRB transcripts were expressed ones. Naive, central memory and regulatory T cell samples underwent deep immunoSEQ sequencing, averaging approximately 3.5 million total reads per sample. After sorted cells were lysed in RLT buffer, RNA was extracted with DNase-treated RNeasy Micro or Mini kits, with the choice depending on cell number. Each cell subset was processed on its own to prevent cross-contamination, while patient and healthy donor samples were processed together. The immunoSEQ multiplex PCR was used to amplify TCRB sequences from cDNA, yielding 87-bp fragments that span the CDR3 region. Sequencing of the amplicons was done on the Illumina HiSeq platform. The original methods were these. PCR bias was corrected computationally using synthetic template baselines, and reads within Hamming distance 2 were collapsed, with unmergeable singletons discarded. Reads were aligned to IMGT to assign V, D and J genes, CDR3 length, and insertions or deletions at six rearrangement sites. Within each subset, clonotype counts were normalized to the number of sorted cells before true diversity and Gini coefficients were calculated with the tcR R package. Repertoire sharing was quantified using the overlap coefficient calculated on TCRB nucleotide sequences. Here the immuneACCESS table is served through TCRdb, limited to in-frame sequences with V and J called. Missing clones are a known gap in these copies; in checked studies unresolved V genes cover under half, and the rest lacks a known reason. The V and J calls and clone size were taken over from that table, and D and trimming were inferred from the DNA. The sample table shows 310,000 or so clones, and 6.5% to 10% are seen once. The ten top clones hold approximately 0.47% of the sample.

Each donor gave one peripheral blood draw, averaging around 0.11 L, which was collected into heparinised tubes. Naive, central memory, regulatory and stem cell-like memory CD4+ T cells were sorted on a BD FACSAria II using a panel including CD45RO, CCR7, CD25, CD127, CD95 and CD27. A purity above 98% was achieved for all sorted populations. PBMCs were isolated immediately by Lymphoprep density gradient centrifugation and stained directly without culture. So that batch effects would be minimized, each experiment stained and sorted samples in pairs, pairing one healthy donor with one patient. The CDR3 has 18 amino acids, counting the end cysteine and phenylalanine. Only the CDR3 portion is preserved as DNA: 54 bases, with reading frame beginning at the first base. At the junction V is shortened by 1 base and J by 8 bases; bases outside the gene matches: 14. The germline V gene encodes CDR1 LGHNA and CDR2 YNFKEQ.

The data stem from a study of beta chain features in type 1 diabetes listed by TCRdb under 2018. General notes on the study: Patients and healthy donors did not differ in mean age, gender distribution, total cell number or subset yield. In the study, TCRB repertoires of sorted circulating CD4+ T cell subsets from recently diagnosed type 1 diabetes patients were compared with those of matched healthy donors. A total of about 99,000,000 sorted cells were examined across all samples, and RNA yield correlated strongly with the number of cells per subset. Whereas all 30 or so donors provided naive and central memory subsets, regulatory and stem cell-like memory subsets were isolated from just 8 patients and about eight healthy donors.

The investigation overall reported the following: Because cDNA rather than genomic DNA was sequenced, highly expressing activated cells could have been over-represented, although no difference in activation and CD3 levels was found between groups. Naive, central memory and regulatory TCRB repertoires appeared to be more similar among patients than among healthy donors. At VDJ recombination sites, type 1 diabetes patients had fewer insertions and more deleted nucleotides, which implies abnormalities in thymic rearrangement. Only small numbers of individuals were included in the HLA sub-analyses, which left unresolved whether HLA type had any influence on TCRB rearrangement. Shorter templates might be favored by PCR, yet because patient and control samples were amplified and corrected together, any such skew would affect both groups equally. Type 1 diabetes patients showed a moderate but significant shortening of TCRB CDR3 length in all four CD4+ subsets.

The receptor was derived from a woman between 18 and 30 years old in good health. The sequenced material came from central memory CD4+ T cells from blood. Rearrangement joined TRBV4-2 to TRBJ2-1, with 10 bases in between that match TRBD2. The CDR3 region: CASSQVPPGSGRTDEQFF. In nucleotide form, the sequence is TGTGCCAGCAGCCAAGTCCCTCCTGGTAGCGGGAGGACTGATGAGCAGTTCTTC.